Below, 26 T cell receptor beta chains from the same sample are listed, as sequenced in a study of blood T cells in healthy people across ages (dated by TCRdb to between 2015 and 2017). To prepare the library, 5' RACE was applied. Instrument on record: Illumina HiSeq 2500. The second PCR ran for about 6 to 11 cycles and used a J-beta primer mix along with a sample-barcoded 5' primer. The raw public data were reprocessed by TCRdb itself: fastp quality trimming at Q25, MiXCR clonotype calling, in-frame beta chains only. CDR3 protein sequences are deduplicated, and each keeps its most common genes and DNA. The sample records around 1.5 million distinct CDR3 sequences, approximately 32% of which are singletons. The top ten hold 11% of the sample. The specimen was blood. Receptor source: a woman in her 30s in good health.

CDR3 in DNA: TGCGCCAGCAGCTTCGAGGGACAGGGTTTTGCAGATACGCAGTATTTT. Its protein is CASSFEGQGFADTQYF. This rearrangement joins TRBV5-1 to TRBJ2-3; 9 bases line up with TRBD1. Germline V gives CDR1 SGHRS, CDR2 YFSETQ. Trimming cost V 2 bases and J 4 bases; bases outside gene matches: 8. This CDR3 is 16 amino acids long.

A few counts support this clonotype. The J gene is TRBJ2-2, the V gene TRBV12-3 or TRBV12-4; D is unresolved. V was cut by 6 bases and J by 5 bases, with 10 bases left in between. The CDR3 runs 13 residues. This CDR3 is CASRETPTGELFF. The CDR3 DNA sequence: TGTGCCAGCAGAGAGACTCCTACCGGGGAGCTGTTTTTT.

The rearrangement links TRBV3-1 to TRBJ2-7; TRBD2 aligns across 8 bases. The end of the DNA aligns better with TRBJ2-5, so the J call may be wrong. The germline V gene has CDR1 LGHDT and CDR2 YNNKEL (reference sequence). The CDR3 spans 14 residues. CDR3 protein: CASSQALAEETQYF. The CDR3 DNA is TGTGCCAGCAGCCAAGCACTAGCGGAAGAGACCCAGTACTTC.

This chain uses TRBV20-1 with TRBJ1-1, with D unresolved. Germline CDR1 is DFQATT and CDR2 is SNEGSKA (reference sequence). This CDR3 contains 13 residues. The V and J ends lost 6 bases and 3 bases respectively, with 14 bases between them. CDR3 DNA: TGCAGTGCCAGACGGCTATTAGACACTGAAGCTTTCTTT. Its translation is CSARRLLDTEAFF.

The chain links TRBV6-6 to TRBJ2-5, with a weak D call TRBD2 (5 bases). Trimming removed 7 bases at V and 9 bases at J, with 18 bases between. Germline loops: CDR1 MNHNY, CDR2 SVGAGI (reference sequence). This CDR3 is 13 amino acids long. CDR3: CASKEGAEKAQYF. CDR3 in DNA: TGTGCCAGCAAAGAGGGCGCCGAAAAGGCCCAGTACTTC.

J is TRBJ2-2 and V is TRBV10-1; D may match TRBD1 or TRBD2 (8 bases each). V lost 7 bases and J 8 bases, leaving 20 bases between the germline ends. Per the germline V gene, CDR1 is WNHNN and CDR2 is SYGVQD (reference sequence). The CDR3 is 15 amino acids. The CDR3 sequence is CASILAGQAKGELFF. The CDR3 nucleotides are TGCGCCAGCATCTTAGCGGGACAGGCGAAGGGGGAGCTGTTTTTT.

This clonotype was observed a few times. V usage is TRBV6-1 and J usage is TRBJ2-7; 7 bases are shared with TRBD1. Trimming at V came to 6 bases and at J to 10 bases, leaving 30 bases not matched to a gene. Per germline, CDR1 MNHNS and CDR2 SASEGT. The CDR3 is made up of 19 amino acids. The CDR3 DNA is TGTGCCAGCAGACAAGTGTGGGACAGCCGCACCCAACGCCTGGGATTTCAGTACTTC. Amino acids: CASRQVWDSRTQRLGFQYF.

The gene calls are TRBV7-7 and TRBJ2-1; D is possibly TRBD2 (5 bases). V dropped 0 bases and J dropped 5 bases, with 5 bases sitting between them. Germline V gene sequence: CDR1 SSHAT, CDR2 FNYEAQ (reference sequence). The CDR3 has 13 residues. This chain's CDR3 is CASSLAEDNEQFF. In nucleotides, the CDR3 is TGTGCCAGCAGCTTAGCGGAGGACAATGAGCAGTTCTTC.

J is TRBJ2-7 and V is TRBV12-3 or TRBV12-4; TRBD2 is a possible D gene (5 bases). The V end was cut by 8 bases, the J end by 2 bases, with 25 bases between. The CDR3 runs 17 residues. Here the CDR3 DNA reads TGTGCCAGCGGCCCTGGTGGGCGGGTTAAAGGTCCCTACGAGCAGTACTTC. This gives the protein CASGPGGRVKGPYEQYF.

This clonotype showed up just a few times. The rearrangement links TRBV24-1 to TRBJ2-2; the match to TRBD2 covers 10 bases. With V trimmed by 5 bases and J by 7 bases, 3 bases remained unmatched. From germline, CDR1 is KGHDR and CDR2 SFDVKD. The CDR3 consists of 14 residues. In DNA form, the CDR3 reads TGTGCCACCAGTGCGAGCGGGAGGGGCGGGGAGCTGTTTTTT. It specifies CATSASGRGGELFF.

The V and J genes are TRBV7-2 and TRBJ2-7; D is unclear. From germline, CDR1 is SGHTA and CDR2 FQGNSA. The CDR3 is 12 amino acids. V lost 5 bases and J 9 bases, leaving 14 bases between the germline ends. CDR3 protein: CASSLTGVGQYF. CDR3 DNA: TGTGCCAGCAGCCTCACTGGGGTCGGGCAGTACTTC.

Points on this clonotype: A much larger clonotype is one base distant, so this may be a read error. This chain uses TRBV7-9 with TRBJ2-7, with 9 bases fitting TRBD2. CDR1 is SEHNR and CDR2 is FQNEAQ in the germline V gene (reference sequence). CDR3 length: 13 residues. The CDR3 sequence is CASRLAENYVQYF. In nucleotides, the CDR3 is TGTGCCAGCCGACTAGCGGAAAACTACGTGCAGTACTTC. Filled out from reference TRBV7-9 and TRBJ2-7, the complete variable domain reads DTGVSQNPRHKITKRGQNVTFRCDPISEHNRLYWYRQTLGQGPEFLTYFQNEAQLEKSRLLSDRFSAERPKGSFSTLEIQRTEQGDSAMYLCASRLAENYVQYFGPGTRLTVT.

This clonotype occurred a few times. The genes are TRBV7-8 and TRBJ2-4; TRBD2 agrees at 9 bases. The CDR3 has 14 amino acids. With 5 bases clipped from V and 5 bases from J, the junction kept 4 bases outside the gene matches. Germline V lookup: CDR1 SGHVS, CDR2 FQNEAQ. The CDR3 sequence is CASSQGLAENIQYF. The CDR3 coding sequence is TGTGCCAGCAGCCAGGGACTAGCAGAAAACATTCAGTACTTC.

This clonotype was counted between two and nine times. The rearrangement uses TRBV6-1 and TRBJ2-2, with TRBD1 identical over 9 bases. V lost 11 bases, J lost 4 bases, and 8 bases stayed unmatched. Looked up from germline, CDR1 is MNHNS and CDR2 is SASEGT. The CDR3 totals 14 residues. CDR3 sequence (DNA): TGTGCCGGCAACAGGGGGCCGCCCACCGGGGAGCTGTTTTTT. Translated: CAGNRGPPTGELFF.

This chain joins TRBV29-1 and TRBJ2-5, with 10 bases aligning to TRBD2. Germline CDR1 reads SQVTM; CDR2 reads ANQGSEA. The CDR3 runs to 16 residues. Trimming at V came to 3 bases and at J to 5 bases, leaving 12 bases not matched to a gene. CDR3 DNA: TGCAGCGTTGATAGTAGGTCTAGCGGGAGTAGGGAGACCCAGTACTTC. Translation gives CSVDSRSSGSRETQYF.

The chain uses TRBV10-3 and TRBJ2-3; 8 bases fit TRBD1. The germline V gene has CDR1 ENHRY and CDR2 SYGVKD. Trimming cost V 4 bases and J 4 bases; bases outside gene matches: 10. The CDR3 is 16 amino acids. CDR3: CAISATGTGFADTQYF. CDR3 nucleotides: TGTGCCATCAGTGCAACCGGGACAGGCTTCGCAGATACGCAGTATTTT.

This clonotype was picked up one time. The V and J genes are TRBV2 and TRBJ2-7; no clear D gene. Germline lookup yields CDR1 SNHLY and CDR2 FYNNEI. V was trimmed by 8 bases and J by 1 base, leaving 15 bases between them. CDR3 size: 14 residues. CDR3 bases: TGTGCCAGCTTCAGAACGGCCGTTTCCTACGAGCAGTACTTC. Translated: CASFRTAVSYEQYF.

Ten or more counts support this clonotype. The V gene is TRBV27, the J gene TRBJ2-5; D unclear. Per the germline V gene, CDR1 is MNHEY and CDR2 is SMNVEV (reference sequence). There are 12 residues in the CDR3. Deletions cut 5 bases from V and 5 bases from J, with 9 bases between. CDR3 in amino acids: CASSPKGETQYF. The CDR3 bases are TGTGCCAGCAGTCCAAAAGGGGAGACCCAGTACTTC.

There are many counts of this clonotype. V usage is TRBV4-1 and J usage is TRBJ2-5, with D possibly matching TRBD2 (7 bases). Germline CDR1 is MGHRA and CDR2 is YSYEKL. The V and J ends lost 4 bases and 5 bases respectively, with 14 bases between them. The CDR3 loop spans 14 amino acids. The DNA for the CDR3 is TGCGCCAGCAGCCGCACACAGGGAGGGGAGACCCAGTACTTC. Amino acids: CASSRTQGGETQYF.

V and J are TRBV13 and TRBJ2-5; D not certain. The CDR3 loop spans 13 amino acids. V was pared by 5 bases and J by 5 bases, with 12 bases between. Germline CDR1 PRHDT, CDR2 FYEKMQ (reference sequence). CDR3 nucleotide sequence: TGTGCCAGCAGCGGATCCGAGGTGGAGACCCAGTACTTC. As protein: CASSGSEVETQYF. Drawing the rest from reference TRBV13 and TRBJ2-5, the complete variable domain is AAGVIQSPRHLIKEKRETATLKCYPIPRHDTVYWYQQGPGQDPQFLISFYEKMQSDKGSIPDRFSAQQFSDYHSELNMSSLELGDSALYFCASSGSEVETQYFGPGTRLLVL.

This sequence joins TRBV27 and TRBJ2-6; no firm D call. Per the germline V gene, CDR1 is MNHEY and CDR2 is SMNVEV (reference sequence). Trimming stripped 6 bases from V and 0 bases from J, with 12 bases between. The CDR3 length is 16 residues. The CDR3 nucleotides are TGTGCCAGCAGCTTTTTACAGAACTCTGGGGCCAACGTCCTGACTTTC. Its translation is CASSFLQNSGANVLTF.

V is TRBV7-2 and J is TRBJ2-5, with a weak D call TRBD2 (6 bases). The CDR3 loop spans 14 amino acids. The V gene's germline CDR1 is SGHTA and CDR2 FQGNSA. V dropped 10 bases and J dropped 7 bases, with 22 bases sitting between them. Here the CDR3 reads CATTTGRGTGTQYF. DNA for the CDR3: TGTGCCACAACAACGGGACGCGGGACCGGGACCCAGTACTTC.

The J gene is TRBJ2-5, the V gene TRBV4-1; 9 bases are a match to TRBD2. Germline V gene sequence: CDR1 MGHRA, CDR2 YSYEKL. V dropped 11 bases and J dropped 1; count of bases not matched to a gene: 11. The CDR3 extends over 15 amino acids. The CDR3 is CAGTNLAGRQETQYF. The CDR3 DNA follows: TGCGCCGGCACCAACCTAGCGGGGCGCCAAGAGACCCAGTACTTC.

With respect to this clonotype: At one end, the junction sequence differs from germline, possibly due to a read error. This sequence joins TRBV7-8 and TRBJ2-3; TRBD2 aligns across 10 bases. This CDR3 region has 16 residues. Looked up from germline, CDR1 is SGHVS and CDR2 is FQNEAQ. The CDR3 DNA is TGTGTCAGCAAGAGTCTAGCGGGGGTCCCCGCAGATACGCAGTATTTT. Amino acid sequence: CVSKSLAGVPADTQYF.

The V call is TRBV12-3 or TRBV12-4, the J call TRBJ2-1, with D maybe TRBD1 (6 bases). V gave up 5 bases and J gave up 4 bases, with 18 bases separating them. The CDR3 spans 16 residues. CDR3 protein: CASSPDRPKPYNEQFF. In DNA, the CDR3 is TGTGCCAGCAGTCCCGACAGGCCCAAACCTTACAATGAGCAGTTCTTC.

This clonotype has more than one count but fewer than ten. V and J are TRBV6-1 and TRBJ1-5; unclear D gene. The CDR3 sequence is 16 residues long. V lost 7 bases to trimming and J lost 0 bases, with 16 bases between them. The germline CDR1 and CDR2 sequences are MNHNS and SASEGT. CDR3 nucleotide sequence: TGTGCCAGCATCGGGGTCTCCGTTAATAGCAATCAGCCCCAGCATTTT. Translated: CASIGVSVNSNQPQHF.